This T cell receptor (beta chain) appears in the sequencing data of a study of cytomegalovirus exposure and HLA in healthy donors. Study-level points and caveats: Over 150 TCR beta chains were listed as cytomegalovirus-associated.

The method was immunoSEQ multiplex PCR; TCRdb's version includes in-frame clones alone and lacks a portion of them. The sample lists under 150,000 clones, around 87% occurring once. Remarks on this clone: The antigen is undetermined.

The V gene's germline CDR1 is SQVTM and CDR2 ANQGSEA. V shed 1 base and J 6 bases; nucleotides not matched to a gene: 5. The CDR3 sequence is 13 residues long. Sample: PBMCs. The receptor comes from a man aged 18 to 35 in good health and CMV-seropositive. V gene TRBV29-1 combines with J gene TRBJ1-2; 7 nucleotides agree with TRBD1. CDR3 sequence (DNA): TGCAGCGTTGAAGGACAGGGCCCCGATGGCTACACCTTC. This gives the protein CSVEGQGPDGYTF.